The text below deals with one T cell receptor (beta chain). TCRdb keeps only in-frame clones here, not all; method: immunoSEQ multiplex PCR. The sample lists 1.5 million to 2.5 million clones; approximately 94% were seen once. The CDR3 loop spans 17 amino acids. The V gene end was trimmed by 7 bases and the J gene end by 5 bases; junction bases not matched to a gene: 18. Per the germline V gene, CDR1 is SNHLY and CDR2 is FYNNEI. This sample stems from a study of shared clonotypes between healthy human individuals. Terminally differentiated effector memory CD45RA+ cells were left out of the naive CD8 fraction, which was CD45RO-negative and positively selected for CCR7. Those who donated, Caucasian adults without exception, all lived in Nashville, Tennessee.

The sequence derives from a man younger than 30 in good health. The sequencing sample was made of naive CD8+ T cells sorted from blood. The chain is built from TRBV2 and TRBJ2-7; TRBD1 agrees at 9 bases. The CDR3 DNA is TGTGCCAGCACCTATTCGGGGGAAGGGACAGGGTCGGACGAGCAGTACTTC. This sequence encodes CASTYSGEGTGSDEQYF.